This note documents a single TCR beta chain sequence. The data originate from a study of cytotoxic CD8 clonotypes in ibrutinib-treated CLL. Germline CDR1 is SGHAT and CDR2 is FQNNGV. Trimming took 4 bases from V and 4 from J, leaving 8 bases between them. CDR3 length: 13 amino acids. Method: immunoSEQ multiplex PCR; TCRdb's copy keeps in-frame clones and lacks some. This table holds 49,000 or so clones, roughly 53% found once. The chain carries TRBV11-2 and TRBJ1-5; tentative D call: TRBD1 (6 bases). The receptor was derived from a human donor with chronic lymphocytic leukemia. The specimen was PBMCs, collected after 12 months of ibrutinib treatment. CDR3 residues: CASSWDMNQPQHF. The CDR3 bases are TGTGCCAGCAGCTGGGACATGAATCAGCCCCAGCATTTT.